Listed below are T cell receptor beta chains from one sample, sequenced in a study of cytomegalovirus exposure and HLA in healthy donors. Data came from immunoSEQ multiplex PCR; TCRdb stores just in-frame clones and leaves some out. The data hold 150,000 to 250,000 clones, with around three quarters observed a single time. Material for sequencing was PBMCs. These receptor sequences come from a woman in her 30s in good health and CMV-seropositive. CDR3s include the opening cysteine and the closing phenylalanine or tryptophan. Fields, in order: CDR3 protein, CDR3 DNA, D gene, J gene, clone size, V gene. D genes are given only for firm matches. For some rows the clone size is stated as once, few or many, or as a class when expanded; others skip it.

CDR3: CASSDQAGQPQHF; DNA: TGTGCCAGCAGTGATCAAGCCGGTCAGCCCCAGCATTTT; D: -; J: TRBJ1-5; size: -; V: TRBV7-2
CDR3: CASSLKGDRAHGYTF; DNA: TGTGCCAGCAGTTTGAAGGGGGACAGGGCTCATGGCTACACCTTC; D: TRBD1; J: TRBJ1-2; size: -; V: TRBV6-5
CDR3: CASSLAPQFNTEAFF; DNA: TGTGCCAGCAGCTTAGCGCCGCAGTTTAACACTGAAGCTTTCTTT; D: -; J: TRBJ1-1; size: -; V: TRBV7-2
CDR3: CASSVLSSYNEQFF; DNA: TGTGCCAGCAGTGTTCTCAGCTCCTACAATGAGCAGTTCTTC; D: -; J: TRBJ2-1; size: -; V: TRBV6-1
CDR3: CASSLGGMNTEAFF; DNA: TGTGCCAGCAGTTTAGGGGGCATGAACACTGAAGCTTTCTTT; D: -; J: TRBJ1-1; size: -; V: TRBV27
CDR3: CASSQESLAAAGELFF; DNA: TGTGCCAGCAGCCAAGAGTCGCTAGCAGCGGCCGGGGAGCTGTTTTTT; D: -; J: TRBJ2-2; size: -; V: TRBV4-2
CDR3: CASSRVGVGGEAFF; DNA: TGCGCCAGCAGCAGGGTTGGGGTGGGGGGTGAAGCTTTCTTT; D: -; J: TRBJ1-1; size: -; V: TRBV4-1
CDR3: CASSVGHRGRTEAFF; DNA: TGTGCCAGCAGCGTAGGGCACAGGGGAAGAACTGAAGCTTTCTTT; D: TRBD1; J: TRBJ1-1; size: -; V: TRBV9
CDR3: CASSLGAGETQYF; DNA: TGTGCCAGCAGCTTGGGGGCAGGGGAGACCCAGTACTTC; D: -; J: TRBJ2-5; size: -; V: TRBV5-6
CDR3: CASSVGFGTEAYEQYF; DNA: TGTGCCAGCAGCGTAGGGTTCGGGACAGAAGCCTACGAGCAGTACTTC; D: TRBD1; J: TRBJ2-7; size: -; V: TRBV9
CDR3: CAISESKSGAAGNQPQHF; DNA: TGTGCCATCAGTGAGTCGAAGTCTGGGGCCGCTGGCAATCAGCCCCAGCATTTT; D: -; J: TRBJ1-5; size: -; V: TRBV10-3
CDR3: CASLASGKETQYF; DNA: TGTGCCAGCTTGGCTAGCGGCAAAGAGACCCAGTACTTC; D: TRBD2; J: TRBJ2-5; size: -; V: TRBV2
CDR3: CARRAEAGTDTQYF; DNA: TGCGCCAGACGAGCCGAGGCCGGCACAGATACGCAGTATTTT; D: -; J: TRBJ2-3; size: few; V: TRBV5-1
CDR3: CASGSSSTDTQYF; DNA: TGTGCTAGTGGATCCTCTAGCACAGATACGCAGTATTTT; D: -; J: TRBJ2-3; size: -; V: TRBV12-5